The 11 T cell receptor beta chains listed next were all sequenced from one sample in a study of T cells after yellow fever vaccination. TCRdb analysed the 5' RACE reads with MiXCR anew, one entry per CDR3 protein. The table has tens of thousands of distinct CDR3 sequences, around 5% seen once. The specimen comprised CD4+ T cells sorted from PBMCs, sampled roughly 15 days after the first yellow fever vaccination. These receptors originate from a man aged 18 to 35 who received the YFV17D yellow fever vaccine.

The table lists this clonotype with many counts. The genes are TRBV5-4 and TRBJ2-1, with TRBD2 identical over 13 bases. This CDR3 comprises 13 residues. In germline, CDR1 is SGHNT, CDR2 YYREEE (reference sequence). The junction had 5 bases not matched to a gene; V was cut back by 4 bases and J by 13 bases. The CDR3 is CASSEGLAGKQFF. The CDR3, as DNA: TGTGCCAGCAGCGAGGGACTAGCGGGGAAACAGTTCTTC. Full variable domain (remainder filled in from reference TRBV5-4 and TRBJ2-1): ETGVTQSPTHLIKTRGQQVTLRCSSQSGHNTVSWYQQALGQGPQFIFQYYREEENGRGNFPPRFSGLQFPNYSSELNVNALELDDSALYLCASSEGLAGKQFFGPGTRLTVL.

At least ten counts were recorded for this clonotype. CDR3 DNA: TGCAGTGCGCGTGGGGGGGGCGCGGGTTATACGCAGTATTTT. It translates to CSARGGGAGYTQYF. The chain combines TRBV20-1 with TRBJ2-3; TRBD2 is a possible D gene (7 bases). In germline, CDR1 is DFQATT, CDR2 SNEGSKA (reference sequence). V dropped 6 bases and J dropped 7 bases, with 20 bases sitting between them. The length of the CDR3 is 14 residues.

The table lists this clonotype with many counts. The V call is TRBV5-1, the J call TRBJ1-6; 10 bases are a match to TRBD1. Germline trimming cut 0 bases from V and 9 bases from J; bases unmatched to any gene: 3. The CDR3 spans 15 residues. The germline V gene encodes CDR1 SGHRS and CDR2 YFSETQ. CDR3 DNA: TGCGCCAGCAGCTTGGAAGGGACAGGGGTTTCACCCCTCCACTTT. Its protein product is CASSLEGTGVSPLHF.

This clonotype was observed at least ten times. V is TRBV4-3 and J is TRBJ2-4, with D perhaps TRBD2 (6 bases). Germline V gives CDR1 LGHNA, CDR2 YSLEER. The V gene lost 3 bases and the J gene lost 8 bases, with 17 bases spanning the gap. CDR3 length equals 15 residues. Here the CDR3 DNA reads TGCGCCAGCAGCCAGAATTCGGGGACGGGGGACATTCAGTACTTC. Amino acids: CASSQNSGTGDIQYF.

This clonotype was counted ten times or more. V usage is TRBV3-1 and J usage is TRBJ2-5; 10 bases line up with TRBD2. The ends lost 3 bases at V and 4 bases at J; junction bases unmatched: 11. This CDR3 comprises 17 residues. Germline CDR1 reads LGHDT; CDR2 reads YNNKEL (reference sequence). The CDR3 DNA sequence: TGTGCCAGCAGCCATTTAGGCGGTAGCGGGGGGCGAGAGACCCAGTACTTC. Translation: CASSHLGGSGGRETQYF.

This chain joins TRBV4-3 and TRBJ2-1; 10 bases align to TRBD2. V was clipped by 1 base and J by 4 bases; unmatched bases: 4. Per germline, CDR1 LGHNA and CDR2 YSLEER. The CDR3 consists of 16 residues. The DNA of the CDR3 is TGCGCCAGCAGCCAAGGGGTAGCGGGGGGTTACAATGAGCAGTTCTTC. Protein sequence: CASSQGVAGGYNEQFF.

This clonotype has at least ten counts. The chain is built from TRBV4-2 and TRBJ1-1; D is uncertain. CDR1 is LGHNA, CDR2 YNFKEQ, per germline. Trimming removed 3 bases from V and 4 bases from J, with 18 bases in between. This CDR3 is 16 amino acids long. The CDR3: CASSQAAIPLPTEAFF. The CDR3 bases are TGTGCCAGCAGCCAGGCAGCAATACCGCTCCCCACTGAAGCTTTCTTT.

This clonotype showed up many times. The chain joins TRBV7-2 to TRBJ1-4, with unresolved D. This CDR3 spans 11 amino acids. CDR1 and CDR2 (germline): SGHTA, FQGNSA. Trimming removed 6 bases at V and 4 bases at J, with 3 bases between. CDR3 in amino acids: CASRLNEKLFF. Here the CDR3 DNA reads TGTGCCAGCAGACTTAATGAAAAACTGTTTTTT.

The sample holds many counts of this clonotype. The V gene is TRBV2, the J gene TRBJ1-4, with 7 bases that match TRBD1. The V gene's germline CDR1 is SNHLY and CDR2 FYNNEI. The CDR3 extends over 14 amino acids. With V trimmed by 8 bases and J by 8 bases, 11 bases remained unmatched. The DNA for the CDR3 is TGTGCCAGCGGCGCTGACAGGGTACGGGAAAAACTGTTTTTT. Protein sequence: CASGADRVREKLFF. Supplemented by reference TRBV2 and TRBJ1-4, the full variable domain reads EPEVTQTPSHQVTQMGQEVILRCVPISNHLYFYWYRQILGQKVEFLVSFYNNEISEKSEIFDDQFSVERPDGSNFTLKIRSTKLEDSAMYFCASGADRVREKLFFGSGTQLSVL.

This clonotype appeared many times. V usage is TRBV29-1 and J usage is TRBJ2-1; TRBD2 matches 9 bases. The CDR3 is 14 amino acids. In germline, CDR1 is SQVTM, CDR2 ANQGSEA. J lost 9 bases, V lost 3 bases, and 9 bases had no gene match. The CDR3 spells CSVERSGGRVEQFF. The CDR3 DNA sequence: TGCAGCGTTGAGCGTAGCGGGGGACGAGTTGAGCAGTTCTTC.

In its sample, this clonotype was seen many times. The rearrangement links TRBV15 to TRBJ1-1; TRBD1 matches at 7 bases. Germline assignment: CDR1 LNHNV and CDR2 YYDKDF (reference sequence). The CDR3 consists of 16 residues. The V gene end was trimmed by 1 base and the J gene end by 9 bases; junction bases not matched to a gene: 14. The chain's CDR3 is CATSRGEGTVEGQAFF. In DNA, the CDR3 is TGTGCCACCAGCAGAGGTGAAGGGACAGTAGAAGGCCAAGCTTTCTTT.